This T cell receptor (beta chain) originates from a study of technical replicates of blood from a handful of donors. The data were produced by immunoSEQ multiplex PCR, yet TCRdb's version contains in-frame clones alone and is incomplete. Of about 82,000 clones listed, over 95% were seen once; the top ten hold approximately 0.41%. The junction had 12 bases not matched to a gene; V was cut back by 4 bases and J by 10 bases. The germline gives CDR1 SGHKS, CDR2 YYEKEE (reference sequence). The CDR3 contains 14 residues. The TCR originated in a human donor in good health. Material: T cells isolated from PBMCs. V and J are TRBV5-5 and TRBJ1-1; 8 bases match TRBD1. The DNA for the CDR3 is TGTGCCAGCAGCGACAGGGGAGAAGGCTTCAGAGCTTTCTTT. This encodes CASSDRGEGFRAFF.